This T cell receptor (beta chain) is drawn from a study of blood T cell repertoires in COVID-19. At the level of the study: Specimens from acute and convalescent COVID-19 originated in the United States, Italy and Spain. Sources were T cells, B-cell-depleted T cells, or PBMCs; the material itself was cDNA or gDNA.

The CDR3 has 18 residues. CDR1 is MGHRA, CDR2 YSYEKL, per germline. Original data processing: Amplification with reference gene primers provided the estimates of nucleated cell counts. Profiled with immunoSEQ multiplex PCR; TCRdb holds only in-frame clones, not every one. V and J calls plus clone size are reproduced from that table; the DNA served to infer D and trimming. Here the sample spans about 140,000 clones, approximately 82% being singletons. A few counts support this clone. Germline and junction disagree at one end, which may indicate a read error. The chain carries TRBV4-1 and TRBJ2-5, with 11 bases matching TRBD2. The receptor was derived from a man in his 60s with active or convalescent COVID-19. Sample: peripheral blood. The CDR3 DNA sequence: TGCGCCAGCAGCCAAGATCTTGGTCTAGCGGGAGGCCAACAGACCCAGTACTTC. Its translation: CASSQDLGLAGGQQTQYF.